The 21 T cell receptor beta chains given below trace back to one sample, sequenced in a study of beta chain features in type 1 diabetes (dated by TCRdb to the late 2010s). The library came from the immunoSEQ multiplex PCR assay. The entire isolated RNA was reverse transcribed using the High Capacity cDNA Reverse Transcription Kit, and thus expressed TCRB transcripts were sequenced. TCRdb re-hosts the immuneACCESS table, in-frame sequences only. Its copies lack some clones; in the studies checked, an unresolved V gene accounts for under half of them, and the cause for the rest is not known. This sample holds 110,000 or so clones; about 40% were observed only once. The ten largest clones add up to approximately 0.065% of the sample. Sequences were obtained from stem cell memory CD4+ T cells from blood. The cell subset or site label here, explained by the study, means: stem cell-like memory CD4+ T cells. These receptors were taken from a woman aged 18-30 years in good health.

This chain uses TRBV28 with TRBJ2-2; D is possibly TRBD1 (6 bases). V gave up 6 bases and J gave up 3 bases, with 23 bases separating them. The CDR3 consists of 18 residues. Looked up from germline, CDR1 is MDHEN and CDR2 is SYDVKM. The DNA for the CDR3 is TGTGCCAGCAGGGGGCCGGGACACCCCTCCTGGGACACCGGGGAGCTGTTTTTT. This gives the protein CASRGPGHPSWDTGELFF.

This clone was seen a few times. The rearrangement joins TRBV11-2 to TRBJ2-7; D may be TRBD2 (6 bases). V was trimmed by 5 bases and J by 2 bases, leaving 19 bases between them. Per germline, CDR1 SGHAT and CDR2 FQNNGV. The length of the CDR3 is 16 residues. The DNA for the CDR3 is TGTGCCAGCAGCATAGCCTCCGGGACTCCAACCTACGAGCAGTACTTC. The encoded protein is CASSIASGTPTYEQYF.

This clone showed up just a few times. The chain combines TRBV4-1 with TRBJ2-1; 7 bases map to TRBD1. Germline loops: CDR1 MGHRA, CDR2 YSYEKL. CDR3 size: 16 residues. The J segment lost 1 base and the V segment lost 1 base, leaving 4 bases of the junction unmatched. CDR3 sequence: CASSQAQGQSYNEQFF. The CDR3 DNA reads as TGCGCCAGCAGCCAAGCCCAGGGACAGTCCTACAATGAGCAGTTCTTC.

The sample holds a few counts of this clone. The V call is TRBV10-3, the J call TRBJ2-3; possibly TRBD2 for D (6 bases). The CDR3 length is 17 residues. Per the germline V gene, CDR1 is ENHRY and CDR2 is SYGVKD. The CDR3 bases are TGTGCGTCCGGGGGACCGACCCCAGTTACTAGCACAGATACGCAGTATTTT. It translates to CASGGPTPVTSTDTQYF.

The chain links TRBV4-1 to TRBJ2-7; tentative D call: TRBD2 (6 bases). Germline V gives CDR1 MGHRA, CDR2 YSYEKL. V shed 0 bases and J shed 6 bases, with 12 bases lying between them. The CDR3 is made up of 14 amino acids. Here the CDR3 DNA reads TGCGCCAGCAGCCAAGATAACAGACTAGGCGAGCAGTACTTC. Translation gives CASSQDNRLGEQYF.

The chain is built from TRBV19 and TRBJ1-2, with TRBD1 matching over 7 bases. V lost 4 bases and J lost 2; bases outside the gene matches: 4. The length of the CDR3 is 14 residues. Germline V gene sequence: CDR1 LNHDA, CDR2 SQIVND (reference sequence). The CDR3 sequence is CASSTTGANYGYTF. The CDR3 coding sequence is TGTGCCAGTAGTACCACAGGGGCAAACTATGGCTACACCTTC. Full variable domain (rest looked up from reference TRBV19 and TRBJ1-2): DGGITQSPKYLFRKEGQNVTLSCEQNLNHDAMYWYRQDPGQGLRLIYYSQIVNDFQKGDIAEGYSVSREKKESFPLTVTSAQKNPTAFYLCASSTTGANYGYTFGSGTRLTVV.

The V and J genes are TRBV2 and TRBJ2-1, with 7 bases matching TRBD2. The germline V gene has CDR1 SNHLY and CDR2 FYNNEI. V gave up 4 bases and J gave up 8 bases; unmatched junction bases: 8. This CDR3 spans 14 amino acids. The CDR3 nucleotides read TGTGCCAGCAGTGGCAGTACGGGGGGTGATGAGCAGTTCTTC. It translates to CASSGSTGGDEQFF. Filled out from reference TRBV2 and TRBJ2-1, the complete variable domain reads EPEVTQTPSHQVTQMGQEVILRCVPISNHLYFYWYRQILGQKVEFLVSFYNNEISEKSEIFDDQFSVERPDGSNFTLKIRSTKLEDSAMYFCASSGSTGGDEQFFGPGTRLTVL.

There are a few counts of this clone. The chain uses TRBV28 and TRBJ2-4, with 7 bases aligning to TRBD1. V lost 0 bases to trimming and J lost 3 bases; unmatched junction nucleotides: 14. From germline, CDR1 is MDHEN and CDR2 SYDVKM. The CDR3 covers 19 residues. The chain's CDR3 is CASSLWGLRTGTDKNIQYF. CDR3 in DNA: TGTGCCAGCAGTTTATGGGGGCTAAGGACAGGCACGGACAAAAACATTCAGTACTTC.

This clone occurred a few times. The chain carries TRBV19 and TRBJ1-1, with 9 bases identical to TRBD1. The germline V gene encodes CDR1 LNHDA and CDR2 SQIVND (reference sequence). There are 15 residues in the CDR3. Trimming cost V 6 bases and J 10 bases; bases outside gene matches: 15. The CDR3 sequence is CASSTTEQGARRAFF. The CDR3 DNA reads as TGTGCCAGTAGCACGACCGAACAGGGGGCGAGACGAGCTTTCTTT.

This clone was counted only a few times. The chain combines TRBV5-8 with TRBJ1-1; 12 bases map to TRBD1. J gave up 9 bases and V 2 bases, and 5 bases lay outside the gene matches. The germline V gene has CDR1 SGHTS and CDR2 YDEGEE. The CDR3 runs to 14 residues. The CDR3 protein is CASSLGTGGDKAFF. For the CDR3, the DNA is TGTGCCAGCAGCTTAGGGACAGGGGGCGATAAAGCTTTCTTT.

The chain has TRBV5-1 and TRBJ1-1; maybe TRBD1 (6 bases). From germline, CDR1 is SGHRS and CDR2 YFSETQ. V was clipped by 3 bases and J by 1 base, with 10 bases between them. The length of the CDR3 is 14 residues. The DNA for the CDR3 is TGCGCCAGCAGCTCGAGGACAGCGAACACTGAAGCTTTCTTT. This encodes CASSSRTANTEAFF.

This clone came up a few times. V usage is TRBV28 and J usage is TRBJ2-2, with TRBD1 matching over 9 bases. The CDR3 covers 17 residues. Germline values: CDR1 MDHEN, CDR2 SYDVKM. V dropped 6 bases and J dropped 6; count of bases not matched to a gene: 14. In DNA form, the CDR3 reads TGTGCCAGCAGCCAGGCCAACAGGGGGCTGTGGGCCGGGGAGCTGTTTTTT. Amino acids: CASSQANRGLWAGELFF.

The rearrangement links TRBV6-1 to TRBJ1-1, with 11 bases matching TRBD1. The CDR3 runs to 15 residues. The ends lost 4 bases at V and 5 bases at J; junction bases unmatched: 6. The germline CDR1 and CDR2 sequences are MNHNS and SASEGT. The DNA of the CDR3 is TGTGCCAGCAGTGCCCCGGACAGGGGGCAAACTGAAGCTTTCTTT. Translated, it gives CASSAPDRGQTEAFF.

The chain recombines TRBV7-9 with TRBJ2-7; TRBD2 aligns across 7 bases. This CDR3 spans 14 amino acids. The V and J ends lost 3 bases and 0 bases, in that order; junction bases with no gene match: 2. The germline V gene has CDR1 SEHNR and CDR2 FQNEAQ (reference sequence). The CDR3 region is CASSFAGDSYEQYF. DNA of the CDR3: TGTGCCAGCAGCTTTGCGGGAGACTCCTACGAGCAGTACTTC.

The rearrangement links TRBV5-1 to TRBJ2-1, with D possibly matching TRBD1 (6 bases). This CDR3 has 15 residues. Per the germline V gene, CDR1 is SGHRS and CDR2 is YFSETQ. The germline V and J ends were trimmed by 3 bases and 5 bases, with 15 bases remaining between them. The CDR3: CASSYAGTSHNEQFF. CDR3 nucleotide sequence: TGCGCCAGCAGCTACGCCGGGACATCCCACAATGAGCAGTTCTTC. Using reference TRBV5-1 and TRBJ2-1 for the parts outside the CDR3, the full variable domain is KAGVTQTPRYLIKTRGQQVTLSCSPISGHRSVSWYQQTPGQGLQFLFEYFSETQRNKGNFPGRFSGRQFSNSRSEMNVSTLELGDSALYLCASSYAGTSHNEQFFGPGTRLTVL.

This clone occurred a few times. The V gene is TRBV15, the J gene TRBJ2-1; 9 bases are shared with TRBD2. This CDR3 region has 16 residues. Germline assignment: CDR1 LNHNV and CDR2 YYDKDF (reference sequence). Trimming removed 5 bases from V and 6 bases from J; junction bases left unmatched: 11. The CDR3 DNA sequence: TGTGCCACCAGCTATGGGCAGACAGCGGGGGGCAATGAGCAGTTCTTC. It yields the protein CATSYGQTAGGNEQFF.

The chain has TRBV20-1 and TRBJ2-3, with D unclear. The CDR3 runs 10 residues. V gave up 2 bases and J gave up 6 bases, with 3 bases separating them. Per the germline V gene, CDR1 is DFQATT and CDR2 is SNEGSKA (reference sequence). In DNA form, the CDR3 reads TGCAGTGCTAGAACTGATACGCAGTATTTT. Translation gives CSARTDTQYF.

The V gene is TRBV28, the J gene TRBJ1-2; possible D gene TRBD1, 6 bases. The V gene lost 6 bases and the J gene lost 4 bases, with 18 bases spanning the gap. This CDR3 is built from 15 residues. Germline V CDR1 and CDR2: MDHEN, SYDVKM. The CDR3 nucleotides read TGTGCCAGCAGACAAGACCTACAGGGTGCCTATGGCTACACCTTC. Its protein is CASRQDLQGAYGYTF.

The chain carries TRBV5-4 and TRBJ2-1, with 9 bases fitting TRBD1. There are 16 residues in the CDR3. V dropped 0 bases and J dropped 3; count of bases not matched to a gene: 4. Germline CDR1 SGHNT, CDR2 YYREEE (reference sequence). The CDR3 DNA sequence: TGTGCCAGCAGCTTGGTCGGGACAGGGAACTACAATGAGCAGTTCTTC. Amino acid sequence: CASSLVGTGNYNEQFF.

Here the CDR3 DNA reads TGTGCCAGCAGCTTCCATCAGGGGGCCGACGGCTACACCTTC. It codes for CASSFHQGADGYTF. This sequence joins TRBV7-2 and TRBJ1-2, with TRBD1 identical over 8 bases. The CDR3 is 14 amino acids. Germline trimming cut 3 bases from V and 8 bases from J; bases unmatched to any gene: 8. Germline values: CDR1 SGHTA, CDR2 FQGNSA.

This chain uses TRBV6-1 with TRBJ2-3; D gene ambiguous. This CDR3 comprises 9 residues. CDR1 and CDR2 (germline): MNHNS, SASEGT. Trimming shortened V by 6 bases and J by 10 bases, and 5 bases separated the two germline ends. The CDR3 is CASSEAQYF. CDR3 nucleotide sequence: TGTGCCAGCAGCGAGGCGCAGTATTTT.